The 9 T cell receptor beta chains in this list originate from one sample, sequenced in a study of tumor-infiltrating lymphocytes in primary liver carcinoma. Extraction also yielded germline DNA, while blood RNA was obtained from unsorted whole blood. The input was approximately 0.45 ug total RNA; TCR beta cDNA was made from it with a constant-region primer. Researchers made the TCR beta libraries by running three nested multiplex PCR rounds with slightly modified ARM-PCR. Primers for the first two PCR rounds were TRBV1-TRBV30 forward primers and a C-beta reverse primer (roughly 9 cycles per round). TCRdb analysed the multiplex PCR reads with MiXCR anew, one entry per CDR3 protein. The sample comprises almost 200,000 distinct CDR3 sequences, 65% of which are singletons, and about 7.1% rests with the top ten. The sample was peripheral blood. These receptors were taken from a woman aged 55-70 years with primary liver carcinoma and hepatitis B virus infection.

Worth noting for this clonotype: It may be a read error: a sequence one base away is much more abundant. This sequence joins TRBV28 and TRBJ1-2; 7 nucleotides line up with TRBD1. This CDR3 comprises 14 residues. Germline values: CDR1 MDHEN, CDR2 SYDVKM. V was clipped by 8 bases and J by 2 bases; unmatched bases: 8. The CDR3 DNA reads as TGTGCCAGCCGACCGGGACAGACAAACTATGGCTACACCTTC. Translated: CASRPGQTNYGYTF.

As regards this clonotype: This may come from a read error, since a much larger clone is one base off. The V and J genes are TRBV5-1 and TRBJ2-1; D may be TRBD1 or TRBD2 (5 bases each). In germline, CDR1 is SGHRS, CDR2 YFSETQ. V was trimmed by 1 base and J by 7 bases, leaving 18 bases between them. The CDR3 sequence is 16 residues long. CDR3 DNA: TGCGCCAGCAGCTTGCCGGGACGGGGAGCCCTTAATGAGCAGTTCTTC. It yields the protein CASSLPGRGALNEQFF.

As regards this clonotype: A much larger clone differs from this one at a single base, so this may be a read error. The J gene is TRBJ2-2, the V gene TRBV12-3 or TRBV12-4, with 7 bases matching TRBD2. The CDR3 runs 16 residues. V was pared by 5 bases and J by 4 bases, with 10 bases of the junction left unmatched. CDR3 region: CASSTGTNGSTGELFF. The CDR3 DNA reads TGTGCCAGCAGTACGGGGACTAACGGGAGCACCGGGGAGCTGTTTTTT.

A word on this clonotype: The junction differs from germline at one of its ends, possibly a read error. The V gene is TRBV29-1, the J gene TRBJ2-1; 10 positions match TRBD2. Per the germline V gene, CDR1 is SQVTM and CDR2 is ANQGSEA. This CDR3 region has 17 residues. The chain's CDR3 is CSVEVLGTSDSYNGQFF. DNA for the CDR3: TGCAGCGTTGAAGTCCTAGGGACTAGCGACTCCTACAATGGGCAGTTCTTC.

As concerns this clonotype: It may be a read error: a sequence one base away is much more abundant. The chain employs TRBV6-1 and TRBJ1-1, with D unclear. Germline V gene lookup returns CDR1 MNHNS and CDR2 SASEGT. Trimming left V 5 bases short and J 1 base short, with 14 bases between. The CDR3 has 15 amino acids. The CDR3 coding sequence is TGTGCCAGCAGTAAATACGGGAGGAAGAACACTGAAGCTTTCTTT. This codes for CASSKYGRKNTEAFF.

The genes are TRBV6-9 and TRBJ2-7; D is possibly TRBD1 (5 bases). The CDR3 runs to 15 residues. Trimming took off 4 bases at V and 3 bases at J, with 16 bases between the two ends. CDR1 is MNHGY, CDR2 SVAAGI, per germline. The CDR3 nucleotides read TGTGCCAGCAGTTTCAGACCAGACGGACACTACGAGCAGTACTTC. It codes for CASSFRPDGHYEQYF.

The chain recombines TRBV5-4 with TRBJ2-3; 7 nucleotides match TRBD2. The J segment lost 2 bases and the V segment lost 1 base, leaving 7 bases of the junction unmatched. The CDR3 is made up of 16 amino acids. CDR1 and CDR2 from the germline V gene are SGHNT and YYREEE (reference sequence). CDR3 bases: TGTGCCAGCAGCTTGCCTAGCGGAGGATACACAGATACGCAGTATTTT. Its protein is CASSLPSGGYTDTQYF.

On this clonotype itself: It may be a read error: a sequence one base away is much more abundant. The rearrangement uses TRBV10-2 and TRBJ2-7; D might be TRBD2 (5 bases). This CDR3 is 15 amino acids long. CDR1 WSHSY and CDR2 SAAADI come from the germline V gene. Trimming pared 1 base from V and 5 bases from J, leaving 15 bases between. The chain's CDR3 is CASSEFQRGEDEQYF. The CDR3 bases are TGCGCCAGCAGTGAGTTCCAACGGGGAGAGGACGAGCAGTACTTC.

Note on this clonotype: One base away lies a much larger clone, so this may be a sequencing read error. The gene calls are TRBV4-2 and TRBJ2-2; D is possibly TRBD1 or TRBD2 (6 bases each). The V end lost 7 bases, the J end lost 6 bases, and 24 bases lay between the germline ends. This CDR3 is built from 17 residues. Germline V CDR1 and CDR2: LGHNA, YNFKEQ. CDR3 in amino acids: CASIPRSGGGSPGELFF. The DNA for the CDR3 is TGTGCCAGCATCCCACGGAGTGGAGGGGGGTCCCCCGGGGAGCTGTTTTTT.